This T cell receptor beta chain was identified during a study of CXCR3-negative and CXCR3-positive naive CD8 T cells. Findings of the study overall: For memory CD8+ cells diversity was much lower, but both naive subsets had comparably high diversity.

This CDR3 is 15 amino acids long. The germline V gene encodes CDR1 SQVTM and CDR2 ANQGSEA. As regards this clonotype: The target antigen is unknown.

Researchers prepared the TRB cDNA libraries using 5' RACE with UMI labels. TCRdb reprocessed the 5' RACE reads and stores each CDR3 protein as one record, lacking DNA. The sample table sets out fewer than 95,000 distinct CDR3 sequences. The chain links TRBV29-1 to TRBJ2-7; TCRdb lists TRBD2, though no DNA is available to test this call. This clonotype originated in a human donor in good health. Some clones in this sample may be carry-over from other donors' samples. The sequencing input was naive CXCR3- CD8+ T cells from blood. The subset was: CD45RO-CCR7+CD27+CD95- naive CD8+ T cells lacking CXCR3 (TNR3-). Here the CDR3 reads CSVGGGETDPYEQYF.